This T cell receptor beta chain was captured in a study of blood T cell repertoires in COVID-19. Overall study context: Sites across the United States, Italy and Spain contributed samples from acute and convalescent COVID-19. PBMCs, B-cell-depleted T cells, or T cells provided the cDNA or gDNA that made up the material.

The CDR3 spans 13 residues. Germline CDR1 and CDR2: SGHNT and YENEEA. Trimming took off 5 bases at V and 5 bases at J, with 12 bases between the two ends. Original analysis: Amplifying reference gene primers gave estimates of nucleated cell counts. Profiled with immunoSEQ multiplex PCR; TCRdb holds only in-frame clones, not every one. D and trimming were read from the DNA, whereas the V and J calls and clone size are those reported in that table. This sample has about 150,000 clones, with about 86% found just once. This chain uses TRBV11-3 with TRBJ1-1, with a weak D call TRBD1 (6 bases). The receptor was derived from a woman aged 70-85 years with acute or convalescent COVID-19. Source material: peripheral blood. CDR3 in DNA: TGTGCCAGCAGCGGAGGGGGGGGAACTGAAGCTTTCTTT. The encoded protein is CASSGGGGTEAFF.